The clone carrying this T cell receptor (beta chain) was recorded many times. This CDR3 contains 15 residues. Germline V CDR1 and CDR2: MDHEN, SYDVKM. V was trimmed by 6 bases and J by 9 bases, leaving 23 bases between them. TCRdb passed the 5' RACE reads through MiXCR, listing each CDR3 protein once. This table holds about 130,000 distinct CDR3 sequences, roughly 15% found once. This entry is derived from a study of CD8 T cells in ankylosing spondylitis. The chain carries TRBV28 and TRBJ1-1; a possible D gene is TRBD1 (5 bases). Sequencing was carried out using blood, either unsorted or a sorted T cell fraction (not recorded which). The origin of this receptor is a female donor with ankylosing spondylitis or in good health (not recorded which). In nucleotides, the CDR3 is TGTGCCAGCAGGGCCCAGGGAAATGCTGGCCTGAAAGCTTTCTTT. Amino acid sequence: CASRAQGNAGLKAFF.